A selection of T cell receptor beta chains follows, all from one sample in a study of OX40 agonist ivuxolimab in advanced cancers. The data were produced by immunoSEQ multiplex PCR, yet TCRdb's version contains in-frame clones alone and is incomplete. The table has roughly 32,000 clones, approximately 90% seen once. The sequencing here drew on CD4+ or CD8+ T cells sorted from blood, taken in a trial of the OX40 agonist ivuxolimab. The receptor source for this set is an adult with an advanced solid tumor such as melanoma, head and neck, liver or kidney cancer. The CDR3 runs from the conserved cysteine through the conserved F or W. D genes are given only for firm matches. Not every row has a clone size; where given, it reads once, few, many or a size class.

j_call d_call clone_size v_call cdr3_aa cdr3_nt
TRBJ2-3 . . TRBV4-2 CASSHGFKDTQYF TGTGCCAGCAGCCATGGGTTTAAGGATACGCAGTATTTT
TRBJ2-5 . . TRBV11-2 CASRAGGQGREETQYF TGTGCCAGCAGGGCAGGCGGCCAGGGGCGGGAAGAGACCCAGTACTTC
TRBJ2-2 . once TRBV2 CASSEVGGANTGELFF TGTGCCAGCAGTGAAGTTGGAGGCGCGAACACCGGGGAGCTGTTTTTT
TRBJ2-5 . . TRBV9 CASSLGSVQETQYF TGTGCCAGCAGCCTGGGGAGCGTCCAAGAGACCCAGTACTTC
TRBJ1-2 TRBD1 . TRBV4-2 CASSQSGQGSYYGYTF TGTGCCAGCAGCCAATCGGGACAGGGCTCATACTATGGCTACACCTTC
TRBJ2-7 TRBD2 . TRBV7-9 CASSPGVAGGFSYEQYF TGTGCCAGCAGCCCCGGGGTAGCGGGGGGATTCTCCTACGAGCAGTACTTC
TRBJ2-5 . . TRBV2 CASSEVGLQETQYF TGTGCCAGCAGTGAAGTCGGTCTCCAAGAGACCCAGTACTTC
TRBJ1-4 . . TRBV15 CATDDSGMAKQKLFF TGTGCCACCGACGATTCAGGGATGGCGAAACAAAAACTGTTTTTT
TRBJ2-5 TRBD1 . TRBV2 CASSEWGQGKETQYF TGTGCCAGCAGTGAATGGGGACAGGGTAAAGAGACCCAGTACTTC
TRBJ1-5 TRBD1 . TRBV6-1 CASSETGGISNQPQHF TGTGCCAGCAGTGAAACAGGGGGGATTAGCAATCAGCCCCAGCATTTT
TRBJ1-1 . . TRBV5-6 CASSLSLGGTEAFF TGTGCCAGCAGCTTGAGTTTGGGGGGCACTGAAGCTTTCTTT
TRBJ2-1 . . TRBV4-2 CASSQDGGNEQFF TGTGCCAGCAGCCAAGATGGCGGGAATGAGCAGTTCTTC
TRBJ1-1 . . TRBV2 CASDWGQLNTEAFF TGTGCCAGCGACTGGGGGCAGTTGAACACTGAAGCTTTCTTT
TRBJ1-6 TRBD1 once TRBV27 CASSSGQGYSPLHF TGTGCCAGCAGTTCGGGACAGGGCTACTCACCCCTCCACTTT
TRBJ2-7 TRBD2 . TRBV19 CASLGPGLAGSEQYF TGTGCCAGTCTGGGGCCCGGACTAGCGGGATCCGAGCAGTACTTC
TRBJ2-7 . once TRBV28 CASIERDDVGEQYF TGTGCCAGCATCGAGAGGGACGACGTAGGGGAGCAGTACTTC
TRBJ2-3 . . TRBV5-1 CASSPDNTDTQYF TGCGCCAGCAGCCCAGACAACACAGATACGCAGTATTTT
TRBJ1-1 . . TRBV6-5 CASSPGHEAFF TGTGCCAGCAGTCCCGGACATGAAGCTTTCTTT
TRBJ2-5 TRBD1 . TRBV2 CATLTGPAQTQYF TGTGCCACTCTGACAGGGCCTGCGCAGACCCAGTACTTC
TRBJ2-3 TRBD2 once TRBV7-3 CASSLRVSGSGDTQYF TGTGCCAGCAGCTTAAGGGTTAGCGGGAGTGGAGATACGCAGTATTTT
TRBJ1-5 TRBD1 . TRBV5-6 CASSLMGQGNQPQHF TGTGCCAGCAGCTTGATGGGACAGGGGAATCAGCCCCAGCATTTT
TRBJ1-5 . . TRBV30 CAWSPGAVSNQPQHF TGTGCCTGGAGTCCCGGGGCCGTCAGCAATCAGCCCCAGCATTTT
TRBJ2-7 . . TRBV5-5 CASSLQGNEYEQYF TGTGCCAGCAGCTTGCAGGGGAACGAGTACGAGCAGTACTTC
TRBJ2-6 . . TRBV12-2 CASRPWGSRSSGANVLTF TGTGCAAGTCGCCCCTGGGGTAGTAGAAGCTCTGGGGCCAACGTCCTGACTTTC
TRBJ1-6 . . TRBV4-2 CASSQDRATPLHF TGTGCCAGCAGCCAAGACCGAGCCACACCCCTCCACTTT
TRBJ2-4 . . TRBV2 CASSDSFSKNIQYF TGTGCCAGCAGTGACAGCTTCTCAAAAAACATTCAGTACTTC
TRBJ2-7 . . TRBV19 CASSGWGGDHEQYF TGTGCCAGTAGTGGGTGGGGTGGCGACCACGAGCAGTACTTC
TRBJ2-2 . . TRBV28 CASSEEEVRELFF TGTGCCAGCAGTGAAGAGGAAGTAAGGGAGCTGTTTTTT
TRBJ2-7 TRBD2 . TRBV19 CASSGELAGDYEQYF TGTGCCAGTAGTGGGGAACTAGCGGGAGACTACGAGCAGTACTTC
TRBJ2-7 . . TRBV6-1 CASSLDLSSYEQYF TGTGCCAGCAGCCTGGACCTCTCCTCCTACGAGCAGTACTTC
TRBJ2-2 . once TRBV28 CASSLSDREDPGELFF TGTGCCAGCAGTTTATCTGACAGGGAGGATCCCGGGGAGCTGTTTTTT
TRBJ2-1 . . TRBV15 CAPIELWQFF TGTGCCCCCATCGAACTGTGGCAGTTCTTC
TRBJ2-7 . . TRBV4-1 CASSQDLEGVSYEQYF TGCGCCAGCAGCCAAGATCTGGAGGGAGTATCCTACGAGCAGTACTTC
TRBJ1-4 . . TRBV27 CASSGDNENEKLFF TGTGCCAGCAGCGGGGACAACGAAAATGAAAAACTGTTTTTT